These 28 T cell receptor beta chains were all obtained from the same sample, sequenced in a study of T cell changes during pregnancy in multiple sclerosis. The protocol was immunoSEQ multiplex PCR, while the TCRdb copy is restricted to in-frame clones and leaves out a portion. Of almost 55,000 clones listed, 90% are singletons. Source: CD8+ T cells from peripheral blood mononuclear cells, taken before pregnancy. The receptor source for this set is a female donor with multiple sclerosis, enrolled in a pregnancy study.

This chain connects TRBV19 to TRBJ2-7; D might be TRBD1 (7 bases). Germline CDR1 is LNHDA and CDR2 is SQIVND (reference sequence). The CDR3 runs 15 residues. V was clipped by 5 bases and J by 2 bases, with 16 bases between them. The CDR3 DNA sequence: TGTGCCAGTAGTCCCCGGGGGACAGCGACCTACGAGCAGTACTTC. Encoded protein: CASSPRGTATYEQYF.

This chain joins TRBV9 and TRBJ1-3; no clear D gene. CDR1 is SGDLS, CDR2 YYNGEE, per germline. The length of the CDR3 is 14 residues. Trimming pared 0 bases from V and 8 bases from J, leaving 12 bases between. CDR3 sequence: CASSVDQAWDTIYF. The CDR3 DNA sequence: TGTGCCAGCAGCGTAGACCAGGCCTGGGACACCATATATTTT.

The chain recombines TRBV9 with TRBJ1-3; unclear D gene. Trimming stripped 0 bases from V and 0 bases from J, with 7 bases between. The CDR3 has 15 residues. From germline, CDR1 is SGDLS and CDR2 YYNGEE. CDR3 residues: CASSVAQASGNTIYF. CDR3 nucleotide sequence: TGTGCCAGCAGCGTAGCTCAGGCCTCTGGAAACACCATATATTTT.

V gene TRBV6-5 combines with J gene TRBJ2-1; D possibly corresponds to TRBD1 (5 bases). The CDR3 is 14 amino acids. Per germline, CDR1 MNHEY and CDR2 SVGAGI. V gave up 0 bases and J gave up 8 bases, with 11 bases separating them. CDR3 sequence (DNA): TGTGCCAGCAGTTACTCGTTTCTAGGGGATGAGCAGTTCTTC. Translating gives CASSYSFLGDEQFF.

CDR3 sequence reads: CASSSQENYGYTF. CDR3 nucleotides: TGTGCCAGCAGTTCTCAGGAAAACTATGGCTACACCTTC. The J gene is TRBJ1-2, the V gene TRBV6-6; D gene uncertain. Trimming removed 4 bases at V and 2 bases at J, with 8 bases between. The CDR3 has 13 amino acids. Germline assignment: CDR1 MNHNY and CDR2 SVGAGI (reference sequence).

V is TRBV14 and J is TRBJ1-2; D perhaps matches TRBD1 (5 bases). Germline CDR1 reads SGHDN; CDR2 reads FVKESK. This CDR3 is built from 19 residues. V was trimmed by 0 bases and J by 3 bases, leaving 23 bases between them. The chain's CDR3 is CASSQDAFGGTDSYYGYTF. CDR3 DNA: TGTGCCAGCAGCCAAGATGCATTCGGGGGGACGGACTCCTACTATGGCTACACCTTC.

The DNA of the CDR3 is TGTGCCAGCAGTTACTCGCAGGGTAACAATGAGCAGTTCTTC. Encoded protein: CASSYSQGNNEQFF. The gene calls are TRBV6-6 and TRBJ2-1; a weak D match, TRBD1 (5 bases). CDR3 length: 14 residues. Looked up from germline, CDR1 is MNHNY and CDR2 is SVGAGI (reference sequence). V lost 0 bases and J 5 bases, leaving 8 bases between the germline ends.

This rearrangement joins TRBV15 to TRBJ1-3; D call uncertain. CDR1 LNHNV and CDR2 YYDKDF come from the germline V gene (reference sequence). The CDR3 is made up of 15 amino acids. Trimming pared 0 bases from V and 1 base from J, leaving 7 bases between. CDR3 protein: CATSRDGVSGNTIYF. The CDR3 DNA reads TGTGCCACCAGCAGAGATGGAGTTTCTGGAAACACCATATATTTT.

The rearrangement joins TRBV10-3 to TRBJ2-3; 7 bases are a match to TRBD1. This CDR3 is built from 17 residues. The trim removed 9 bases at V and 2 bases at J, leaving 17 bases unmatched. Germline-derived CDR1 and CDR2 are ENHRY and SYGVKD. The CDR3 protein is CAIKTWDRGLSTDTQYF. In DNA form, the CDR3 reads TGTGCCATTAAGACCTGGGACAGAGGGTTATCCACAGATACGCAGTATTTT.

CDR3 protein: CASSQEAGKGGYTF. CDR3 nucleotides: TGCGCCAGCAGCCAAGAGGCAGGGAAGGGCGGCTACACCTTC. The genes are TRBV4-1 and TRBJ1-2; D perhaps matches TRBD1 (5 bases). Germline lookup yields CDR1 MGHRA and CDR2 YSYEKL. V lost 0 bases and J lost 8, with 13 bases in between. This CDR3 comprises 14 residues.

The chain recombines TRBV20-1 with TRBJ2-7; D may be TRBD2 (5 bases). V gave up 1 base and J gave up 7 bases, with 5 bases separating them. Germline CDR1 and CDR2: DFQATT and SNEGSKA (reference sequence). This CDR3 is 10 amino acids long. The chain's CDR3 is CSARGREQYF. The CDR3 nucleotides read TGCAGTGCTAGAGGGAGGGAGCAGTACTTC.

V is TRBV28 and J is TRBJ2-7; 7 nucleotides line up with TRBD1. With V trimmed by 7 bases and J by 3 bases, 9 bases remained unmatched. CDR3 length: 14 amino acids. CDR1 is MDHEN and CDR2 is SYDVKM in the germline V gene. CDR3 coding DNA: TGTGCCAGCAAGCGGACAGGATCTTACTACGAGCAGTACTTC. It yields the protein CASKRTGSYYEQYF.

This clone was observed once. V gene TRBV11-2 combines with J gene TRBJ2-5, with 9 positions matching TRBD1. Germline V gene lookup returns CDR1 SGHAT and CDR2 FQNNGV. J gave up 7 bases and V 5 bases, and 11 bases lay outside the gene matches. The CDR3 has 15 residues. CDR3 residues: CASSVGTGSSVTQYF. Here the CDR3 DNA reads TGTGCCAGCAGCGTCGGGACAGGGAGTTCAGTGACCCAGTACTTC.

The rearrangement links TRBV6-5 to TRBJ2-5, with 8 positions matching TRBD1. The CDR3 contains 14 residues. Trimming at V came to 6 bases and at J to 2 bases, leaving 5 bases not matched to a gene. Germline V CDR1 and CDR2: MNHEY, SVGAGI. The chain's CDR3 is CASRDRGWQETQYF. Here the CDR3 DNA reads TGTGCCAGCAGAGACAGGGGATGGCAAGAGACCCAGTACTTC.

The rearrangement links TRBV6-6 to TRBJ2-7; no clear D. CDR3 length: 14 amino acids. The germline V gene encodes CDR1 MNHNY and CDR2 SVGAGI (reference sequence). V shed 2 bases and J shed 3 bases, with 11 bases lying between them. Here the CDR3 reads CASSYPAPSYEQYF. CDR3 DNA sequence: TGTGCCAGCAGTTACCCCGCCCCGAGCTACGAGCAGTACTTC.

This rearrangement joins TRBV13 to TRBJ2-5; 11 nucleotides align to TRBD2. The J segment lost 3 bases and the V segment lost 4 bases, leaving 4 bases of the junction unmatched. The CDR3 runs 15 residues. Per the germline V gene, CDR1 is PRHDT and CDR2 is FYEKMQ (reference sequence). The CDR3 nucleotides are TGTGCCAGCAGCTCACGACTAGCGGGGAAAGAGACCCAGTACTTC. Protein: CASSSRLAGKETQYF.

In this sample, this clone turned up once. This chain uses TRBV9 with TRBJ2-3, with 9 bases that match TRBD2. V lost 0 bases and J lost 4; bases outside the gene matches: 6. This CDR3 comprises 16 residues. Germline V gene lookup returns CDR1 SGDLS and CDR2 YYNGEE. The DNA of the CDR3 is TGTGCCAGCAGCGTAGTTGGCGGGGGGGCCCCAGATACGCAGTATTTT. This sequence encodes CASSVVGGGAPDTQYF.

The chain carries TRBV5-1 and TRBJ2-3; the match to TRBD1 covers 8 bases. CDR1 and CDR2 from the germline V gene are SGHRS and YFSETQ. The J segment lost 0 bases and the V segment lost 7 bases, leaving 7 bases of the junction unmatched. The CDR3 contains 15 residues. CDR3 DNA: TGCGCCAGCCTCGTACAGGGGGGTAGCACAGATACGCAGTATTTT. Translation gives CASLVQGGSTDTQYF.

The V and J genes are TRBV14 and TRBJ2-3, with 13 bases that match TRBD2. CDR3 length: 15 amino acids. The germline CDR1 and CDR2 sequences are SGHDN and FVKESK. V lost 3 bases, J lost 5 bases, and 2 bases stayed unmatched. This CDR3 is CASSQTSGGRDTQYF. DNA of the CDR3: TGTGCCAGCAGCCAGACTAGCGGGGGGCGAGATACGCAGTATTTT.

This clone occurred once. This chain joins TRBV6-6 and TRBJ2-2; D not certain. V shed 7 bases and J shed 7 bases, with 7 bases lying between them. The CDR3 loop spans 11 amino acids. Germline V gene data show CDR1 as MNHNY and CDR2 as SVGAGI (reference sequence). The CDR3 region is CASTVNGELFF. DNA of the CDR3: TGTGCCAGCACCGTAAACGGGGAGCTGTTTTTT.

The CDR3 region is CASSLPTVLDPEAFF. As DNA, the CDR3 is TGTGCCAGCAGCTTACCGACCGTGCTAGACCCTGAAGCTTTCTTT. V gene TRBV5-6 combines with J gene TRBJ1-1; no firm D call. The CDR3 extends over 15 amino acids. The germline V gene has CDR1 SGHDT and CDR2 YYEEEE. V dropped 2 bases and J dropped 6 bases, with 17 bases sitting between them.

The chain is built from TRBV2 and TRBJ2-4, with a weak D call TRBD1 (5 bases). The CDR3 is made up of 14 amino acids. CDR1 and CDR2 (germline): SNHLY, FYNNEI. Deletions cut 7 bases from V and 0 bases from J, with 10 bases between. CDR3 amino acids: CASKGQIAKNIQYF. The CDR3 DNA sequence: TGTGCCAGCAAGGGGCAGATAGCCAAAAACATTCAGTACTTC.

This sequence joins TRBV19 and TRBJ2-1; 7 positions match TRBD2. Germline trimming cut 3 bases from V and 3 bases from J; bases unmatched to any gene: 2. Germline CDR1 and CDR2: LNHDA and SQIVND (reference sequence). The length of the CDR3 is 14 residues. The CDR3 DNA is TGTGCCAGTAGTATGGGGGGGGACTACAATGAGCAGTTCTTC. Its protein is CASSMGGDYNEQFF.

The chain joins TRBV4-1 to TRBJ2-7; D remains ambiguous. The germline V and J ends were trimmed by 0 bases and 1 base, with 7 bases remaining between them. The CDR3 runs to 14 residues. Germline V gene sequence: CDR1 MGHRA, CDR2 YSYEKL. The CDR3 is CASSQDSLSYEQYF. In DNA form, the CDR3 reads TGCGCCAGCAGCCAAGACTCACTTTCCTACGAGCAGTACTTC.

CDR3 residues: CASSVTGGNTEAFF. The CDR3 nucleotides are TGTGCCAGCAGCGTAACAGGGGGGAACACTGAAGCTTTCTTT. The chain carries TRBV9 and TRBJ1-1; 8 nucleotides align to TRBD1. Per the germline V gene, CDR1 is SGDLS and CDR2 is YYNGEE. V was pared by 1 base and J by 1 base, with 0 bases of the junction left unmatched. This CDR3 region has 14 residues.

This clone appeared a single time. CDR3 residues: CASSVREDYGYTF. For the CDR3, the DNA is TGTGCCAGTAGTGTCCGGGAAGACTATGGCTACACCTTC. The chain employs TRBV19 and TRBJ1-2; D unresolved. V shed 5 bases and J shed 3 bases, with 10 bases lying between them. This CDR3 contains 13 residues. Germline V gives CDR1 LNHDA, CDR2 SQIVND (reference sequence).

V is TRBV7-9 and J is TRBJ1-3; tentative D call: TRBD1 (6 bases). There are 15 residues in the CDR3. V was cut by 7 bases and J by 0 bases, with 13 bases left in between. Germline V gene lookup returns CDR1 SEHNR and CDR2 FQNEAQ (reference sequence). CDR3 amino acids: CASTGQTSSGNTIYF. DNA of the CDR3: TGTGCCAGCACCGGACAGACGAGCTCTGGAAACACCATATATTTT. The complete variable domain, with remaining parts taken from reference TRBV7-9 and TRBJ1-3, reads DTGVSQNPRHKITKRGQNVTFRCDPISEHNRLYWYRQTLGQGPEFLTYFQNEAQLEKSRLLSDRFSAERPKGSFSTLEIQRTEQGDSAMYLCASTGQTSSGNTIYFGEGSWLTVV.

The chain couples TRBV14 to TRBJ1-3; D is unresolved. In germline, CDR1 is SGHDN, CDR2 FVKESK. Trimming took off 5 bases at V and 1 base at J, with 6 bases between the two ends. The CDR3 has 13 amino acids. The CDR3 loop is CASSWESGNTIYF. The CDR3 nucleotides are TGTGCCAGCAGCTGGGAGTCTGGAAACACCATATATTTT.